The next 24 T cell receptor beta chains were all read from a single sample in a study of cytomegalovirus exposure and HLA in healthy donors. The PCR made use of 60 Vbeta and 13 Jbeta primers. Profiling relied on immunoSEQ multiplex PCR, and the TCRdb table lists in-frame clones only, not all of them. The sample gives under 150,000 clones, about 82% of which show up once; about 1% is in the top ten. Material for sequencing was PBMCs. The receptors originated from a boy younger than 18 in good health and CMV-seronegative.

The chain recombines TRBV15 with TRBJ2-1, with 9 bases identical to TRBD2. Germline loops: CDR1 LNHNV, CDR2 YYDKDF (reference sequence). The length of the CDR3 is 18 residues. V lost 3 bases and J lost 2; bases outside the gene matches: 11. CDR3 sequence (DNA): TGTGCCACCAGCAGGACCGAAAGCGGCGGGAGGGCCTACAATGAGCAGTTCTTC. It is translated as CATSRTESGGRAYNEQFF. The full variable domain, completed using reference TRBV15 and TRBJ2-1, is DAMVIQNPRYQVTQFGKPVTLSCSQTLNHNVMYWYQQKSSQAPKLLFHYYDKDFNNEADTPDNFQSRRPNTSFCFLDIRSPGLGDTAMYLCATSRTESGGRAYNEQFFGPGTRLTVL.

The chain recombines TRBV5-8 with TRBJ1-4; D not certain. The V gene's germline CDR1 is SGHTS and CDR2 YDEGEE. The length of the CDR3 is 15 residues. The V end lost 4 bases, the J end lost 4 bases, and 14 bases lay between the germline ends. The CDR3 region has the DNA TGTGCCAGCAGCGTTACGGGGTCGAGTAATGAAAAACTGTTTTTT. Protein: CASSVTGSSNEKLFF.

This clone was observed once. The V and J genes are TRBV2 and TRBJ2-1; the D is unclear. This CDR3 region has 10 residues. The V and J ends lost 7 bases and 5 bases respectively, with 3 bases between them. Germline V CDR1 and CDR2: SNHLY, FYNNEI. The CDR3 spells CASTNNEQFF. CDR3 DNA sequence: TGTGCCAGCACTAACAATGAGCAGTTCTTC.

DNA for the CDR3: TGTGCCAGCAGCTCCGGGACTACTCAAGAGACCCAGTACTTC. Encoded protein: CASSSGTTQETQYF. The chain uses TRBV28 and TRBJ2-5; 7 positions agree with TRBD2. The J segment lost 2 bases and the V segment lost 6 bases, leaving 6 bases of the junction unmatched. Germline V gives CDR1 MDHEN, CDR2 SYDVKM. The CDR3 has 14 residues.

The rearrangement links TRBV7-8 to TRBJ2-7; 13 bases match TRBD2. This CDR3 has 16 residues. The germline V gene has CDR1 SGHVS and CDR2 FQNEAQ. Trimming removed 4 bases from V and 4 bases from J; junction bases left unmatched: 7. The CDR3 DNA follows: TGTGCCAGCAGCTCCATACTAGCGGGAGGGAAATACGAGCAGTACTTC. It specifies CASSSILAGGKYEQYF.

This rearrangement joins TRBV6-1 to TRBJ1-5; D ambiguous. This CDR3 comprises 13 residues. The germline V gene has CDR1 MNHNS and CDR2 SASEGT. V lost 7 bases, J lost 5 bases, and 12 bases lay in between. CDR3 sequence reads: CASTPRRDQPQHF. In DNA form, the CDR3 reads TGTGCCAGCACCCCGAGACGGGATCAGCCCCAGCATTTT.

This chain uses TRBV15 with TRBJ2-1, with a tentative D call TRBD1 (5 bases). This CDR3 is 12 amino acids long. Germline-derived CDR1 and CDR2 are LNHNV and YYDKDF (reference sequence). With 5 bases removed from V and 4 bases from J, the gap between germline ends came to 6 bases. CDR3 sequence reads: CATSAGYNEQFF. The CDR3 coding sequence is TGTGCCACCAGCGCAGGGTACAATGAGCAGTTCTTC.

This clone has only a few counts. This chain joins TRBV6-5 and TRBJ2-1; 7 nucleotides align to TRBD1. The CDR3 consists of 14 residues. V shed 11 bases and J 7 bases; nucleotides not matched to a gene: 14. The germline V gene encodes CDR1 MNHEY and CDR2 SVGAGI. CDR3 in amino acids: CAVCPGQNLNEQFF. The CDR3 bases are TGTGCCGTTTGCCCGGGACAGAATTTAAATGAGCAGTTCTTC.

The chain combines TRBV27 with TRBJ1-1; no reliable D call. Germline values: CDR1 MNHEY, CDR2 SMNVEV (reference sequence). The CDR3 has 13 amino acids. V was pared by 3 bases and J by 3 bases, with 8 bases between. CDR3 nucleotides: TGTGCCAGCAGTTTGTTCGGGGACACTGAAGCTTTCTTT. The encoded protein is CASSLFGDTEAFF.

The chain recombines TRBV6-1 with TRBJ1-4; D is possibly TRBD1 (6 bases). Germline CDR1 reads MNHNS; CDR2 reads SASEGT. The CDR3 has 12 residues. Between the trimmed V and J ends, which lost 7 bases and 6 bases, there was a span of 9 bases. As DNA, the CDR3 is TGTGCCAGCACCCAGGGGTATGAAAAACTGTTTTTT. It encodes CASTQGYEKLFF.

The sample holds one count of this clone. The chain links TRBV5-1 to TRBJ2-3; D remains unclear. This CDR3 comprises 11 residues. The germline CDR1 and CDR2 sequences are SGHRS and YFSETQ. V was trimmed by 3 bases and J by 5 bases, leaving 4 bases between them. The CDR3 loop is CASSSRDTQYF. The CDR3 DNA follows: TGCGCCAGCAGCTCTAGAGATACGCAGTATTTT.

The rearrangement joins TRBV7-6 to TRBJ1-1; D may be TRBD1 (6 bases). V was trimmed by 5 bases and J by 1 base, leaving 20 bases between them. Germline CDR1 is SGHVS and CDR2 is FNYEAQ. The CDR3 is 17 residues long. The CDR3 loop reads CASSQLYRVGSNTEAFF. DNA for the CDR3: TGTGCCAGCAGCCAACTGTACAGGGTCGGTTCGAACACTGAAGCTTTCTTT.

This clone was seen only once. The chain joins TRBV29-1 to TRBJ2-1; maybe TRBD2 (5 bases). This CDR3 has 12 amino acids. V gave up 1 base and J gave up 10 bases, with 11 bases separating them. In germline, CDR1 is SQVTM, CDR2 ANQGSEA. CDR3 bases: TGCAGCGTTGAAGTCATGGGAGAGGAGCAGTTCTTC. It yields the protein CSVEVMGEEQFF.

The CDR3 loop is CASSPRTSAFYEQYF. The CDR3 DNA is TGTGCCAGCAGCCCCCGGACTAGCGCGTTCTACGAGCAGTACTTC. The rearrangement uses TRBV4-2 and TRBJ2-7; 9 bases agree with TRBD2. V gave up 4 bases and J gave up 3 bases; unmatched junction bases: 7. The CDR3 runs to 15 residues. Germline CDR1 LGHNA, CDR2 YNFKEQ.

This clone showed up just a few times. CDR3 region: CASSPVWQGSTEAFF. CDR3 DNA sequence: TGTGCCAGTAGTCCCGTTTGGCAGGGGAGCACTGAAGCTTTCTTT. The J gene is TRBJ1-1, the V gene TRBV19; D may be TRBD1 (6 bases). Germline loops: CDR1 LNHDA, CDR2 SQIVND (reference sequence). The V end lost 5 bases, the J end lost 4 bases, and 17 bases lay between the germline ends. The length of the CDR3 is 15 residues.

CDR3 loop: CASSIVVRGNQPQHF. In DNA form, the CDR3 reads TGTGCCAGTAGTATCGTGGTGAGGGGCAATCAGCCCCAGCATTTT. This chain joins TRBV19 and TRBJ1-5; no clear D gene. V shed 3 bases and J shed 2 bases, with 11 bases lying between them. Germline V gives CDR1 LNHDA, CDR2 SQIVND (reference sequence). This CDR3 comprises 15 residues.

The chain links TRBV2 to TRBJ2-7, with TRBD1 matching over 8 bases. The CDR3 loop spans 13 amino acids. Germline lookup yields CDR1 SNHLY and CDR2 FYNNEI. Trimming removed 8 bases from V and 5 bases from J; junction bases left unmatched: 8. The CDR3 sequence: CASSDRGGDEQYF. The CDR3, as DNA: TGTGCCAGCTCTGACAGGGGAGGAGACGAGCAGTACTTC. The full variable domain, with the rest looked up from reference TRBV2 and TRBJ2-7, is EPEVTQTPSHQVTQMGQEVILRCVPISNHLYFYWYRQILGQKVEFLVSFYNNEISEKSEIFDDQFSVERPDGSNFTLKIRSTKLEDSAMYFCASSDRGGDEQYFGPGTRLTVT.

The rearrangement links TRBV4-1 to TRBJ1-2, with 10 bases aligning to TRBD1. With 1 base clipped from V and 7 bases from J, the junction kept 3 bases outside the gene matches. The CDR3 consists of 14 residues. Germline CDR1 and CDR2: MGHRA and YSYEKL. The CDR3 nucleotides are TGCGCCAGCAGCCAAGGACAGGGGGCGAGTGGCTACACCTTC. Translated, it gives CASSQGQGASGYTF.

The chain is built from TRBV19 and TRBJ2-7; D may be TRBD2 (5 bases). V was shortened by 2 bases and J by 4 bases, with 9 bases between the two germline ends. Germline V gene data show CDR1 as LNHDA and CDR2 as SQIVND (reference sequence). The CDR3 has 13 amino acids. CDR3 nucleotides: TGTGCCAGTAGTATAAGTAGGGAGTACGAGCAGTACTTC. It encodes CASSISREYEQYF.

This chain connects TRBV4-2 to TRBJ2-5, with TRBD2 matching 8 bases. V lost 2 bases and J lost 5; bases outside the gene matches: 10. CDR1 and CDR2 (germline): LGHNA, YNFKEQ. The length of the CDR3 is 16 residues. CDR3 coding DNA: TGTGCCAGCAGCCAAAAAACTAGCGGAGGGGGGGAGACCCAGTACTTC. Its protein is CASSQKTSGGGETQYF.

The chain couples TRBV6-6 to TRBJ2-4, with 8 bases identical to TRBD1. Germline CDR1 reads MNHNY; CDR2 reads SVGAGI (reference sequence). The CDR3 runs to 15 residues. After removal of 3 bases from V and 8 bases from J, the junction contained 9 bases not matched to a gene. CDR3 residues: CASSYSRGPRYIQYF. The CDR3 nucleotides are TGTGCCAGCAGTTATTCCAGGGGGCCTCGTTACATTCAGTACTTC.

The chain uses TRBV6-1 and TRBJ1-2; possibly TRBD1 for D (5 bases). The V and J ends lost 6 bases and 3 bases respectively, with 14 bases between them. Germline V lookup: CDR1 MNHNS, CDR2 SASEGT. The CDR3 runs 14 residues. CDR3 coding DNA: TGTGCCAGCAGGCCCCTCGGGGGTGACTATGGCTACACCTTC. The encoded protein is CASRPLGGDYGYTF.

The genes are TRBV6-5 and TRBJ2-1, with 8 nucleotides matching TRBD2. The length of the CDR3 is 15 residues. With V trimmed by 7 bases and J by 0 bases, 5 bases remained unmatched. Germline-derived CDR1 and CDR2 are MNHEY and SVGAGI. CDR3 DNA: TGTGCCAGCACCCCGGGAGGGAGCTCCTACAATGAGCAGTTCTTC. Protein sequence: CASTPGGSSYNEQFF.

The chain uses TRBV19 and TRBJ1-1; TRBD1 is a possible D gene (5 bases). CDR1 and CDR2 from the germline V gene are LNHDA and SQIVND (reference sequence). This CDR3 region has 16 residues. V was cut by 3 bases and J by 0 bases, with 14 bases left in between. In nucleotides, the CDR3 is TGTGCCAGTAGTATGCTCACAGGAGGGGTGAACACTGAAGCTTTCTTT. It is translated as CASSMLTGGVNTEAFF.